A selection of T cell receptor beta chains follows, all from one sample in a study of read filtering for tumor transcriptome and immune sequencing. TCRdb analysed the reads with MiXCR anew, one entry per CDR3 protein. In the table there are over 25,000 distinct CDR3 sequences, 13% to 15% of which are singletons. Specimen: a population of CD138-negative cells sorted from bone marrow. Receptor source: a donor older than 35 with multiple myeloma. The conserved cysteine and the conserved F or W are not part of the CDR3 here. D genes are given only for firm matches. Not every row has a clone size; where given, it reads once, few, many or a size class.

len: 13
v_gene: TRBV7-2
abundance: few
d_gene: .
j_gene: TRBJ2-1
CDR3aa: ASSLLEGAVNEQF

len: 13
v_gene: TRBV3-1
abundance: many
d_gene: .
j_gene: TRBJ2-3
CDR3aa: ASSQGLGSTDTQY

len: 13
v_gene: TRBV12-3/TRBV12-4
abundance: many
d_gene: TRBD1
j_gene: TRBJ2-6
CDR3aa: ASNRGATGANVLT

len: 11
v_gene: TRBV6-5
abundance: many
d_gene: .
j_gene: TRBJ1-2
CDR3aa: ASPGRTFDGYT

len: 11
v_gene: TRBV29-1
abundance: .
d_gene: .
j_gene: TRBJ2-3
CDR3aa: SALTGSTDTQY

len: 14
v_gene: TRBV5-1
abundance: .
d_gene: TRBD2
j_gene: TRBJ2-1
CDR3aa: ASSSSIGGRADEQF

len: 13
v_gene: TRBV6-1
abundance: many
d_gene: .
j_gene: TRBJ2-6
CDR3aa: ASSGTVSGANALT

len: 13
v_gene: TRBV5-1
abundance: many
d_gene: TRBD1
j_gene: TRBJ2-3
CDR3aa: ASSLGQTSTDTQY

len: 15
v_gene: TRBV14
abundance: many
d_gene: .
j_gene: TRBJ2-1
CDR3aa: ASSQARLLYGGNEQF

len: 13
v_gene: TRBV10-2
abundance: many
d_gene: TRBD2
j_gene: TRBJ2-7
CDR3aa: ASSLAGTSTYEQY

len: 13
v_gene: TRBV12-3/TRBV12-4
abundance: many
d_gene: .
j_gene: TRBJ1-1
CDR3aa: ASRDPRMMNTEAF

len: 9
v_gene: TRBV29-1
abundance: many
d_gene: .
j_gene: TRBJ1-1
CDR3aa: SVDWGAEAF

len: 12
v_gene: TRBV20-1
abundance: many
d_gene: .
j_gene: TRBJ1-1
CDR3aa: SAREVSPNTEAF

len: 13
v_gene: TRBV11-3
abundance: many
d_gene: .
j_gene: TRBJ1-2
CDR3aa: ASSLGVELNYGYT

len: 12
v_gene: TRBV29-1
abundance: .
d_gene: .
j_gene: TRBJ2-2
CDR3aa: SVEGREYTGELF

len: 14
v_gene: TRBV4-2
abundance: many
d_gene: .
j_gene: TRBJ2-7
CDR3aa: ASSQDARTDLYEQY

len: 12
v_gene: TRBV20-1
abundance: many
d_gene: .
j_gene: TRBJ1-2
CDR3aa: SASIQGIRYGYT

len: 13
v_gene: TRBV6-1
abundance: many
d_gene: TRBD1
j_gene: TRBJ2-1
CDR3aa: ASSDLRTGRHEQF

len: 14
v_gene: TRBV20-1
abundance: many
d_gene: .
j_gene: TRBJ1-1
CDR3aa: SARDPGEGEATEAF

len: 16
v_gene: TRBV4-1
abundance: many
d_gene: .
j_gene: TRBJ2-3
CDR3aa: ASSHIGLALFSTDTQY

len: 12
v_gene: TRBV2
abundance: .
d_gene: .
j_gene: TRBJ2-7
CDR3aa: ASSEGGPPSEQY

len: 10
v_gene: TRBV5-1
abundance: many
d_gene: .
j_gene: TRBJ1-1
CDR3aa: ASSFDSTEAF

len: 12
v_gene: TRBV5-1
abundance: many
d_gene: TRBD2
j_gene: TRBJ2-7
CDR3aa: ASSLSGGDYEQY

len: 14
v_gene: TRBV9
abundance: .
d_gene: .
j_gene: TRBJ2-2
CDR3aa: ASSVAPGLDTGELF

len: 14
v_gene: TRBV29-1
abundance: many
d_gene: TRBD2
j_gene: TRBJ2-5
CDR3aa: SELKAGEGGAETQY

len: 8
v_gene: TRBV2
abundance: .
d_gene: .
j_gene: TRBJ2-7
CDR3aa: ASKSYEQY

len: 12
v_gene: TRBV7-2
abundance: many
d_gene: .
j_gene: TRBJ2-7
CDR3aa: ASSLDLVGGEQY

len: 11
v_gene: TRBV29-1
abundance: many
d_gene: TRBD2
j_gene: TRBJ2-1
CDR3aa: SAGTSGGNEQF

len: 17
v_gene: TRBV5-1
abundance: many
d_gene: TRBD1
j_gene: TRBJ1-3
CDR3aa: ASSWDRGGSRYSGNTIY

len: 15
v_gene: TRBV5-1
abundance: few
d_gene: TRBD2
j_gene: TRBJ2-5
CDR3aa: ASSLGTSGRTQETQY

len: 12
v_gene: TRBV20-1
abundance: many
d_gene: TRBD1
j_gene: TRBJ2-1
CDR3aa: SAPGTGTHNEQF

len: 14
v_gene: TRBV27
abundance: many
d_gene: .
j_gene: TRBJ1-1
CDR3aa: ASSRGRVPGRTEAF

len: 13
v_gene: TRBV5-1
abundance: many
d_gene: .
j_gene: TRBJ2-7
CDR3aa: ASSLVGESGYEQY

len: 14
v_gene: TRBV4-1
abundance: many
d_gene: .
j_gene: TRBJ2-3
CDR3aa: ASSRQTSGSTDTQY

len: 11
v_gene: TRBV10-3
abundance: many
d_gene: TRBD1
j_gene: TRBJ2-3
CDR3aa: ATKQGSTDTQY

len: 12
v_gene: TRBV15
abundance: many
d_gene: .
j_gene: TRBJ1-1
CDR3aa: ATSRAAGYPEAF

len: 13
v_gene: TRBV6-5
abundance: many
d_gene: TRBD1
j_gene: TRBJ1-5
CDR3aa: ASRGQTHSNQPQH

len: 13
v_gene: TRBV19
abundance: many
d_gene: .
j_gene: TRBJ2-6
CDR3aa: ASSIADAGANVLT

len: 14
v_gene: TRBV6-1
abundance: few
d_gene: .
j_gene: TRBJ1-1
CDR3aa: ASSEWPGAGNTEAF